This T cell receptor (beta chain) stems from a study of Graves' ophthalmopathy and Graves' hyperthyroidism. Whole-study findings and limits: Ophthalmopathy cases were distinguished from stable hyperthyroidism by a 13-signature model, reaching 87.88% sensitivity and around 80% specificity.

Per germline, CDR1 MGHDK and CDR2 SYGVNS. The CDR3 runs 14 residues. A note on this clonotype: The antigen is unknown. The junction differs from germline at one of its ends, possibly a read error.

Scientists amplified the TCR beta CDR3 regions from RNA transcripts. RT-PCR was first run with HTBI primers, then multiplex PCR in a second round. Via MiXCR, TCRdb re-called the multiplex PCR reads, giving one row per CDR3 protein. Counted here are some 750,000 distinct CDR3 sequences, 35% to 50% occurring once; the ten biggest clones make up about 40%. The sequenced sample consisted of peripheral blood. The clonotype was recovered from an adult man with Graves' ophthalmopathy. The chain recombines TRBV25-1 with TRBJ1-2; weak D call: TRBD1 (5 bases). The CDR3 DNA reads as TGTGCCAGCCAAGATGGGACCCACAACTATGGCTGCACCTTC. The encoded protein is CASQDGTHNYGCTF.